One and the same sample provided the 22 T cell receptor beta chains below, sequenced in a study of Ad26.COV2.S vaccination and SARS-CoV-2 variants. Treatment denoted: roughly 18 received Ad26.COV2.S at low or high dose, single or two shots; roughly five received placebo; per-sample allocation not given. After the first vaccine or placebo injection, samples were drawn on day 63. TCRdb's table, derived via immunoSEQ multiplex PCR, lists solely in-frame clones and lacks some. The repertoire holds approximately 460,000 clones, roughly nine tenths seen once, with approximately 1.7% in the top ten. The sample consisted of peripheral blood, taken in a trial of Ad26.COV2.S vaccine versus placebo. The receptors were gathered from a person between 18 and 65 years old who received the Ad26.COV2.S COVID-19 vaccine or a placebo.

This chain links TRBV11-1 with TRBJ1-1; no clear D. From germline, CDR1 is SGHAT and CDR2 FQDESV (reference sequence). The CDR3 has 14 residues. Trimming left V 1 base short and J 1 base short, with 7 bases between. DNA for the CDR3: TGTGCCAGCAGCTTAGAGGGATCGAACACTGAAGCTTTCTTT. Translation gives CASSLEGSNTEAFF.

The J gene is TRBJ1-6, the V gene TRBV5-6; D is undetermined. Germline V lookup: CDR1 SGHDT, CDR2 YYEEEE. The CDR3 totals 15 residues. V dropped 1 base and J dropped 4 bases, with 9 bases sitting between them. This CDR3 reads CASSLFTGYNSPLHF. The CDR3 nucleotides are TGTGCCAGCAGCTTGTTTACCGGTTATAATTCACCCCTCCACTTT.

This rearrangement joins TRBV11-2 to TRBJ2-2; D may be TRBD1 (5 bases). The CDR3 runs 14 residues. Trimming took off 5 bases at V and 3 bases at J, with 10 bases between the two ends. Germline CDR1 SGHAT, CDR2 FQNNGV. DNA of the CDR3: TGTGCCAGCAGCCTAGGGGTGTACACCGGGGAGCTGTTTTTT. It translates to CASSLGVYTGELFF.

The CDR3 bases are TGTGCCAGCAGCTTAAGCGGGGGGGCTTACGACGAGCAGTACTTC. Amino acid sequence: CASSLSGGAYDEQYF. The V call is TRBV7-8, the J call TRBJ2-7, with 10 bases lining up with TRBD2. The V and J ends lost 2 bases and 5 bases, in that order; junction bases with no gene match: 6. The CDR3 is made up of 15 amino acids. CDR1 is SGHVS and CDR2 is FQNEAQ in the germline V gene.

The J gene is TRBJ2-1, the V gene TRBV5-1; 7 positions match TRBD2. V shed 1 base and J 5 bases; nucleotides not matched to a gene: 6. The CDR3 totals 15 residues. From germline, CDR1 is SGHRS and CDR2 YFSETQ. The CDR3 reads CASSLRGLADNEQFF. As DNA, the CDR3 is TGCGCCAGCAGCTTGAGGGGCCTAGCGGACAATGAGCAGTTCTTC.

This rearrangement joins TRBV5-1 to TRBJ1-3; no reliable D call. CDR1 SGHRS and CDR2 YFSETQ come from the germline V gene. The CDR3 loop spans 15 amino acids. V gave up 2 bases and J gave up 0 bases, with 9 bases separating them. This chain's CDR3 is CASSFKAGSGNTIYF. In nucleotides, the CDR3 is TGCGCCAGCAGCTTCAAAGCGGGCTCTGGAAACACCATATATTTT.

V and J are TRBV7-3 and TRBJ1-2; D is unresolved. CDR1 and CDR2 from the germline V gene are SGHTA and FQGTGA. This CDR3 is 14 amino acids long. Trimming removed 5 bases at V and 4 bases at J, with 14 bases between. In DNA form, the CDR3 reads TGTGCCAGCAGCCCTGAGGGTTTCGGCTATGGCTACACCTTC. Translating gives CASSPEGFGYGYTF.

V gene TRBV11-2 combines with J gene TRBJ2-1, with D possibly being TRBD2 (6 bases). The V and J ends lost 3 bases and 3 bases respectively, with 12 bases between them. The CDR3 is made up of 15 amino acids. CDR1 and CDR2 from the germline V gene are SGHAT and FQNNGV. CDR3 sequence reads: CASSLVSGFYNEQFF. DNA for the CDR3: TGTGCCAGCAGCTTGGTTAGCGGTTTCTACAATGAGCAGTTCTTC.

The genes are TRBV30 and TRBJ1-4, with no clear D. Trimming took off 0 bases at V and 5 bases at J, with 10 bases between the two ends. CDR1 and CDR2 from the germline V gene are GTSNPN and SVGIG (reference sequence). The CDR3 totals 14 residues. In nucleotides, the CDR3 is TGTGCCTGGAGTGTTCGGCAGTACAATGAAAAACTGTTTTTT. Translation: CAWSVRQYNEKLFF.

The table lists this clone with a count of one. The chain has TRBV2 and TRBJ1-2; D is perhaps TRBD1 (6 bases). Trimming left V 0 bases short and J 8 bases short, with 13 bases between. CDR1 is SNHLY, CDR2 FYNNEI, per germline. The CDR3 loop spans 14 amino acids. CDR3 DNA sequence: TGTGCCAGCAGTGAAGCGCCGGGGGCTGACGGCTACACCTTC. Translated, it gives CASSEAPGADGYTF.

This clone was seen only once. This chain connects TRBV11-2 to TRBJ2-1, with a tentative D call TRBD2 (7 bases). With 5 bases removed from V and 4 bases from J, the gap between germline ends came to 21 bases. CDR1 is SGHAT and CDR2 is FQNNGV in the germline V gene. The CDR3 runs 17 residues. The CDR3 DNA follows: TGTGCCAGCAGCCCGCGAGGAGGGGGGGCGGCATACAATGAGCAGTTCTTC. Translating it yields CASSPRGGGAAYNEQFF.

The rearrangement joins TRBV28 to TRBJ2-7; TRBD1 agrees at 10 bases. V shed 9 bases and J 1 base; nucleotides not matched to a gene: 6. Germline loops: CDR1 MDHEN, CDR2 SYDVKM. The CDR3 loop spans 14 amino acids. The CDR3 coding sequence is TGTGCCAGTCGAGGACAGGGGGTATCCTACGAGCAGTACTTC. Its translation: CASRGQGVSYEQYF.

V gene TRBV19 combines with J gene TRBJ1-1; no reliable D call. There are 15 residues in the CDR3. Per germline, CDR1 LNHDA and CDR2 SQIVND (reference sequence). The V and J ends lost 3 bases and 1 base respectively, with 12 bases between them. The CDR3 bases are TGTGCCAGTAGTATGGGGAGGGCGTCGAACACTGAAGCTTTCTTT. Residues: CASSMGRASNTEAFF.

The V call is TRBV2, the J call TRBJ1-2; D may be TRBD1 (5 bases). CDR3 size: 13 residues. Trimming removed 9 bases at V and 4 bases at J, with 15 bases between. From germline, CDR1 is SNHLY and CDR2 FYNNEI. CDR3 region: CASFPGPSYGYTF. The DNA for the CDR3 is TGTGCCAGTTTTCCGGGACCCAGCTATGGCTACACCTTC.

The chain carries TRBV29-1 and TRBJ2-5; possibly TRBD1 for D (6 bases). Trimming left V 4 bases short and J 2 bases short, with 11 bases between. The CDR3 runs to 13 residues. In germline, CDR1 is SQVTM, CDR2 ANQGSEA. The CDR3 region has the DNA TGCAGCGTTGGACCACAGGGACAAGAGACCCAGTACTTC. It is translated as CSVGPQGQETQYF.

V usage is TRBV6-2 or TRBV6-3 and J usage is TRBJ2-3, with 15 bases lining up with TRBD2. Looked up from germline, CDR1 is MNHEY and CDR2 is SVGEGT. This CDR3 is built from 17 residues. V lost 6 bases and J lost 1; bases outside the gene matches: 5. CDR3: CASSGTSGGLGTDTQYF. CDR3 bases: TGTGCCAGCAGCGGGACTAGCGGGGGGCTTGGCACAGATACGCAGTATTTT.

This chain joins TRBV28 and TRBJ2-7; tentatively, D is TRBD2 (5 bases). Germline CDR1 MDHEN, CDR2 SYDVKM. The V gene lost 3 bases and the J gene lost 1 base, with 13 bases spanning the gap. This CDR3 has 15 residues. CDR3 in amino acids: CASSFGLGVSYEQYF. DNA of the CDR3: TGTGCCAGCAGTTTCGGACTCGGGGTATCCTACGAGCAGTACTTC. Full variable domain (rest looked up from reference TRBV28 and TRBJ2-7): DVKVTQSSRYLVKRTGEKVFLECVQDMDHENMFWYRQDPGLGLRLIYFSYDVKMKEKGDIPEGYSVSREKKERFSLILESASTNQTSMYLCASSFGLGVSYEQYFGPGTRLTVT.

This clone was picked up one time. This chain uses TRBV6-1 with TRBJ1-2, with 9 bases lining up with TRBD1. The length of the CDR3 is 16 residues. V was pared by 0 bases and J by 3 bases, with 5 bases of the junction left unmatched. The germline gives CDR1 MNHNS, CDR2 SASEGT. The CDR3 bases are TGTGCCAGCAGTGAAGCGGAAGGGACAGGGTACTATGGCTACACCTTC. Its translation: CASSEAEGTGYYGYTF.

V and J are TRBV28 and TRBJ1-2, with D perhaps TRBD1 (6 bases). Germline V gives CDR1 MDHEN, CDR2 SYDVKM. The CDR3 totals 14 residues. The V end lost 6 bases, the J end lost 4 bases, and 15 bases lay between the germline ends. This chain's CDR3 is CASSRGGARYGYTF. The CDR3 DNA sequence: TGTGCCAGCAGCCGTGGGGGGGCTCGCTATGGCTACACCTTC.

V is TRBV6-5 and J is TRBJ2-5; D unclear. Looked up from germline, CDR1 is MNHEY and CDR2 is SVGAGI. V was cut by 7 bases and J by 2 bases, with 11 bases left in between. The CDR3 is 13 amino acids. The CDR3 bases are TGTGCCAGCACCCTGGGTCTACAAGAGACCCAGTACTTC. This codes for CASTLGLQETQYF.

V and J are TRBV19 and TRBJ2-1; D might be TRBD1 (6 bases). This CDR3 spans 14 amino acids. V was trimmed by 5 bases and J by 7 bases, leaving 15 bases between them. Germline V gene data show CDR1 as LNHDA and CDR2 as SQIVND (reference sequence). CDR3 amino acids: CASSLGASGNEQFF. CDR3 nucleotides: TGTGCCAGTAGTTTGGGGGCCAGCGGAAATGAGCAGTTCTTC.

This clone was counted once. This chain uses TRBV27 with TRBJ1-5, with D tentatively TRBD1 (5 bases). The CDR3 spans 15 residues. With 5 bases removed from V and 3 bases from J, the gap between germline ends came to 14 bases. The germline V gene has CDR1 MNHEY and CDR2 SMNVEV (reference sequence). CDR3 nucleotide sequence: TGTGCCAGCAGTCTTACAGGTAGTGACAATCAGCCCCAGCATTTT. It specifies CASSLTGSDNQPQHF.